This T cell receptor beta chain was profiled in a study of PD-L1 blockade in urothelial cancer. At the level of the study: Patients started atezolizumab around 2014, 1,200 mg intravenously every 3 weeks. The analyses of blood took place 3 weeks (second dose) and 6 weeks after treatment start. There were a median of approximately 150,000 T cells in blood samples.

The time point is: peripheral blood 6 weeks after treatment start. The patients' disease, urothelial carcinoma, was locally advanced or metastatic. Germline V gene sequence: CDR1 SGHNT, CDR2 YYREEE (reference sequence). Trimming cost V 0 bases and J 4 bases, with 7 bases left between them. The length of the CDR3 is 13 residues. Some clones are missing from TCRdb's copy, which holds only in-frame ones; the method was immunoSEQ multiplex PCR. This table holds roughly 100,000 clones, roughly 80% found once. The rearrangement uses TRBV5-4 and TRBJ1-2, with unresolved D. This clonotype originated in a man between 65 and 79 years old with urothelial cancer. This specimen consisted of PBMCs, obtained around atezolizumab (anti-PD-L1) treatment. The CDR3 region is CASSLEGSYGYTF. CDR3 in DNA: TGTGCCAGCAGCTTGGAAGGGAGCTATGGCTACACCTTC.